The sequence of this TCR beta chain was determined in a study of control samples from healthy donors and cancer patients. Libraries were prepared by immunoSEQ multiplex PCR; TCRdb keeps only in-frame clonotypes and omits some of them. The sample records 85,000 to 95,000 clones, 91% being singletons. The CDR3 totals 15 residues. The germline CDR1 and CDR2 sequences are MRHNA and SNTAGT. With V trimmed by 2 bases and J by 3 bases, 0 bases remained unmatched. This chain connects TRBV6-4 to TRBJ2-1, with 11 bases that match TRBD2. The sample consisted of blood. The receptor comes from a woman aged 25 to 45 in good health. CDR3 in DNA: TGTGCCAGCAGTGACCTAGCGGGGGGCTACAATGAGCAGTTCTTC. Translation gives CASSDLAGGYNEQFF.